This TCR beta chain was recorded in a study of blood T cell repertoires in COVID-19. Study as a whole: COVID-19 samples collected from the United States, Italy and Spain covered acute and convalescent phases. PBMCs, B-cell-depleted T cells, or T cells were the source of the cDNA or gDNA that made up the material.

Germline V CDR1 and CDR2: SGHTA, FQGNSA. The trim removed 5 bases at V and 7 bases at J, leaving 6 bases unmatched. The CDR3 is made up of 16 amino acids. Original processing notes: Counts of nucleated cells, estimated from reference gene primer amplification, were obtained. Sequencing used immunoSEQ multiplex PCR; TCRdb keeps in-frame clones, though not all of them. V, J and clone size were drawn from that table, and D and trimming were deduced from the DNA. This sample has 200,000 to 250,000 clones, with around 88% found just once. The sequenced sample consisted of peripheral blood. J is TRBJ2-2 and V is TRBV7-2, with TRBD2 matching 14 bases. The clonotype was recovered from a man aged 18 to 35 with active or convalescent COVID-19. The CDR3 sequence: CASSLSGTSGGGELFF. The DNA for the CDR3 is TGTGCCAGCAGCCTATCAGGGACTAGCGGGGGCGGGGAGCTGTTTTTT.